This passage covers 29 T cell receptor beta chains from one sample sequenced in a study of OX40 agonist ivuxolimab in advanced cancers. The repertoire was sequenced with immunoSEQ multiplex PCR; TCRdb's copy has only in-frame clones and lacks some. The data contain 65,000 to 100,000 clones, around 94% of them singletons. This specimen was CD4+ or CD8+ T cells sorted from blood, taken in a trial of the OX40 agonist ivuxolimab. The receptors shown here come from an adult with an advanced solid tumor such as melanoma, head and neck, liver or kidney cancer.

This clone showed up just once. The chain couples TRBV4-2 to TRBJ2-7; TRBD2 matches at 14 bases. Germline V gene sequence: CDR1 LGHNA, CDR2 YNFKEQ. This CDR3 region has 15 residues. V was clipped by 5 bases and J by 2 bases; unmatched bases: 2. The CDR3 protein is CASSSGLAGAYEQYF. Here the CDR3 DNA reads TGTGCCAGCAGCTCGGGACTAGCGGGGGCCTACGAGCAGTACTTC.

The CDR3: CATILAPHNEQFF. The DNA of the CDR3 is TGTGCCACGATACTAGCGCCCCACAATGAGCAGTTCTTC. The V gene is TRBV7-9, the J gene TRBJ2-1; 7 bases match TRBD2. The CDR3 spans 13 residues. V shed 10 bases, J shed 5 bases, and the junction held 8 bases outside the gene matches. Germline V gene data show CDR1 as SEHNR and CDR2 as FQNEAQ (reference sequence).

The chain carries TRBV28 and TRBJ2-6; D is perhaps TRBD1 (5 bases). Looked up from germline, CDR1 is MDHEN and CDR2 is SYDVKM. CDR3 length equals 17 residues. The V gene lost 4 bases and the J gene lost 0 bases, with 13 bases spanning the gap. In DNA form, the CDR3 reads TGTGCCAGCAGTTCCGGCAGGGCCGGCTCTGGGGCCAACGTCCTGACTTTC. This translates into CASSSGRAGSGANVLTF.

The genes are TRBV20-1 and TRBJ2-7, with D perhaps TRBD1 (6 bases). The CDR3 sequence is 11 residues long. Germline-derived CDR1 and CDR2 are DFQATT and SNEGSKA (reference sequence). Trimming removed 6 bases from V and 5 bases from J, with 11 bases in between. The CDR3 bases are TGCAGTGCGCCCGGGACAAACGAGCAGTACTTC. It yields the protein CSAPGTNEQYF.

This sequence joins TRBV9 and TRBJ2-1, with TRBD2 identical over 8 bases. The germline gives CDR1 SGDLS, CDR2 YYNGEE. CDR3 size: 15 residues. With 3 bases clipped from V and 3 bases from J, the junction kept 5 bases outside the gene matches. The CDR3 DNA sequence: TGTGCCAGCAGCGAACTAGCGGAGATCTACAATGAGCAGTTCTTC. Protein sequence: CASSELAEIYNEQFF.

In nucleotides, the CDR3 is TGTGCCAGCTCACTGAGCACTGAAGCTTTCTTT. Its protein is CASSLSTEAFF. The chain combines TRBV18 with TRBJ1-1, with D uncertain. CDR1 and CDR2 (germline): KGHSH, LQKENI. The ends were cut back, 4 bases at V and 4 bases at J, with 4 bases in the middle. The CDR3 is 11 residues long.

V and J are TRBV7-9 and TRBJ2-1; 8 positions match TRBD1. Per the germline V gene, CDR1 is SEHNR and CDR2 is FQNEAQ (reference sequence). The V gene end was trimmed by 1 base and the J gene end by 10 bases; junction bases not matched to a gene: 9. The CDR3 has 15 amino acids. CDR3 amino acids: CASSLGGPTGDEQFF. DNA of the CDR3: TGTGCCAGCAGCTTAGGGGGACCGACAGGGGACGAGCAGTTCTTC. The complete variable domain, with remaining parts taken from reference TRBV7-9 and TRBJ2-1, reads DTGVSQNPRHKITKRGQNVTFRCDPISEHNRLYWYRQTLGQGPEFLTYFQNEAQLEKSRLLSDRFSAERPKGSFSTLEIQRTEQGDSAMYLCASSLGGPTGDEQFFGPGTRLTVL.

The genes are TRBV7-9 and TRBJ2-7; a weak D match, TRBD2 (6 bases). Germline assignment: CDR1 SEHNR and CDR2 FQNEAQ (reference sequence). V lost 5 bases to trimming and J lost 7 bases, with 21 bases between them. The CDR3 is 15 residues long. The CDR3 DNA reads as TGTGCCAGCAGCGACGAGGGACTCCCTGCAGGGGAGCAGTACTTC. This codes for CASSDEGLPAGEQYF.

The rearrangement links TRBV30 to TRBJ2-3, with D unclear. The CDR3 totals 13 residues. Between the trimmed V and J ends, which lost 1 base and 3 bases, there was a span of 8 bases. CDR1 and CDR2 from the germline V gene are GTSNPN and SVGIG (reference sequence). The CDR3 protein is CAWSGELTDTQYF. CDR3 bases: TGTGCCTGGAGTGGAGAGTTGACAGATACGCAGTATTTT. Using reference TRBV30 and TRBJ2-3 for the parts outside the CDR3, the full variable domain is SQTIHQWPATLVQPVGSPLSLECTVEGTSNPNLYWYRQAAGRGLQLLFYSVGIGQISSEVPQNLSASRPQDRQFILSSKKLLLSDSGFYLCAWSGELTDTQYFGPGTRLTVL.

This sequence joins TRBV15 and TRBJ2-3; D not certain. V gave up 4 bases and J gave up 10 bases, with 24 bases separating them. CDR3 length equals 16 residues. From germline, CDR1 is LNHNV and CDR2 YYDKDF (reference sequence). In DNA, the CDR3 is TGTGCCACCAGCACTGGCGGCAGGAATAACCTAGAGTCGCAGTATTTT. This gives the protein CATSTGGRNNLESQYF.

The CDR3 DNA sequence: TGCGCCAGCAGCCAAGAGAAGCGGAAAAACATTCAGTACTTC. Its protein product is CASSQEKRKNIQYF. This chain joins TRBV4-3 and TRBJ2-4, with D perhaps matching TRBD2 (5 bases). The CDR3 is made up of 14 amino acids. The V gene's germline CDR1 is LGHNA and CDR2 YSLEER. V was cut by 0 bases and J by 4 bases, with 7 bases left in between.

This rearrangement joins TRBV27 to TRBJ1-2; D uncertain. Germline V gene lookup returns CDR1 MNHEY and CDR2 SMNVEV (reference sequence). CDR3 size: 13 residues. The ends were cut back, 3 bases at V and 6 bases at J, with 11 bases in the middle. The CDR3 region is CASSFSSTHGYTF. CDR3 sequence (DNA): TGTGCCAGCAGTTTTTCCTCGACACATGGCTACACCTTC.

With respect to this clone: The germline gene is not matched at one end of the junction; a read error may be the cause. The chain employs TRBV14 and TRBJ2-7; D remains ambiguous. CDR1 is SGHDN, CDR2 FVKESK, per germline. The CDR3 has 14 residues. CDR3 DNA sequence: TGTGCCAGCAGTCAAGACTCCCACCATGGCGAGCAGTACTTC. Translated, it gives CASSQDSHHGEQYF.

V usage is TRBV7-6 and J usage is TRBJ2-3, with 7 bases that match TRBD1. Looked up from germline, CDR1 is SGHVS and CDR2 is FNYEAQ. The CDR3 runs 14 residues. Germline trimming cut 1 base from V and 4 bases from J; bases unmatched to any gene: 2. The CDR3 coding sequence is TGTGCCAGCAGCTTAGAAGGGGGCCCAGATACGCAGTATTTT. Protein: CASSLEGGPDTQYF.

J is TRBJ1-1 and V is TRBV7-2, with D maybe TRBD1 (6 bases). CDR3 length: 13 amino acids. Trimming shortened V by 6 bases and J by 5 bases, and 13 bases separated the two germline ends. CDR1 SGHTA and CDR2 FQGNSA come from the germline V gene. CDR3 sequence reads: CASRLQGKTEAFF. DNA of the CDR3: TGTGCCAGCAGATTACAGGGAAAAACTGAAGCTTTCTTT.

The V and J genes are TRBV18 and TRBJ2-3, with D perhaps matching TRBD2 (6 bases). The CDR3 contains 15 residues. Trimming left V 5 bases short and J 3 bases short, with 15 bases between. Germline V gene lookup returns CDR1 KGHSH and CDR2 LQKENI. CDR3: CASSITAGLTDTQYF. In nucleotides, the CDR3 is TGTGCCAGCTCAATCACGGCGGGACTGACAGATACGCAGTATTTT.

V gene TRBV5-6 combines with J gene TRBJ2-7; D uncertain. Between the trimmed V and J ends, which lost 4 bases and 2 bases, there was a span of 7 bases. Germline V gene lookup returns CDR1 SGHDT and CDR2 YYEEEE. The CDR3 length is 12 residues. The CDR3 DNA sequence: TGTGCCAGCAGCCGACAAGCCTACGAGCAGTACTTC. This encodes CASSRQAYEQYF. Together with reference TRBV5-6 and TRBJ2-7, the CDR3 gives the full variable domain: DAGVTQSPTHLIKTRGQQVTLRCSPKSGHDTVSWYQQALGQGPQFIFQYYEEEERQRGNFPDRFSGHQFPNYSSELNVNALLLGDSALYLCASSRQAYEQYFGPGTRLTVT.

The J gene is TRBJ1-1, the V gene TRBV19; no reliable D call. Germline CDR1 is LNHDA and CDR2 is SQIVND (reference sequence). The V end lost 5 bases, the J end lost 3 bases, and 22 bases lay between the germline ends. This CDR3 is 17 amino acids long. CDR3 amino acids: CASSDSGFWEGDTEAFF. The CDR3 DNA is TGTGCCAGTAGTGATTCGGGTTTTTGGGAGGGAGACACTGAAGCTTTCTTT.

The count of this clone is one. The gene calls are TRBV5-6 and TRBJ1-1; possible D gene TRBD1, 5 bases. Germline V gene lookup returns CDR1 SGHDT and CDR2 YYEEEE. The ends were cut back, 0 bases at V and 1 base at J, with 7 bases in the middle. The CDR3 totals 14 residues. The CDR3 loop is CASSLAGSNTEAFF. DNA of the CDR3: TGTGCCAGCAGCTTGGCAGGGTCGAACACTGAAGCTTTCTTT.

J is TRBJ1-2 and V is TRBV27; TRBD1 aligns across 8 bases. Looked up from germline, CDR1 is MNHEY and CDR2 is SMNVEV (reference sequence). This CDR3 has 14 amino acids. V trimming: 3 bases; J trimming: 2 bases; junction bases outside the gene matches: 2. The CDR3 sequence: CASSLDRVNYGYTF. The CDR3, as DNA: TGTGCCAGCAGTTTGGACAGGGTGAACTATGGCTACACCTTC.

The V call is TRBV28, the J call TRBJ2-1; 8 bases fit TRBD1. CDR1 is MDHEN, CDR2 SYDVKM, per germline. This CDR3 contains 13 residues. Unmatched junction bases numbered 5, after V lost 5 bases and J lost 8 bases. CDR3 nucleotides: TGTGCCAGCAGTCACCCAGGGGGCGATGAGCAGTTCTTC. Protein product: CASSHPGGDEQFF.

DNA for the CDR3: TGTGCCAGCAGCTCAGCGTTTATCCCGGAGGACAATGAGCAGTTCTTC. This gives the protein CASSSAFIPEDNEQFF. The rearrangement uses TRBV7-6 and TRBJ2-1; a possible D gene is TRBD2 (5 bases). The germline gives CDR1 SGHVS, CDR2 FNYEAQ. The CDR3 contains 16 residues. Trimming took 4 bases from V and 5 from J, leaving 18 bases between them.

This chain links TRBV5-1 with TRBJ1-3, with TRBD1 matching over 7 bases. V was clipped by 4 bases and J by 3 bases; unmatched bases: 19. The CDR3 consists of 19 residues. Germline CDR1 SGHRS, CDR2 YFSETQ. CDR3 region: CASSPGGDRAQLDGNTIYF. CDR3 nucleotides: TGCGCCAGCAGCCCCGGGGGGGACAGAGCCCAGCTGGATGGAAACACCATATATTTT.

The chain has TRBV6-5 and TRBJ1-1, with a weak D call TRBD1 (5 bases). The germline V gene encodes CDR1 MNHEY and CDR2 SVGAGI. The V end was cut by 0 bases, the J end by 4 bases, with 12 bases between. This CDR3 contains 15 residues. The CDR3 DNA is TGTGCCAGCAGTTACTCGTGGGGGGAGAGCACTGAAGCTTTCTTT. Protein: CASSYSWGESTEAFF.

The rearrangement uses TRBV23-1 and TRBJ2-3; a possible D gene is TRBD1 (5 bases). TRBV23-1 is an ORF, and what it does is uncertain. The CDR3 has 15 amino acids. V was cut by 9 bases and J by 0 bases, with 16 bases left in between. For the CDR3, the DNA is TGCGCCAGACCCTCCACAGGAGTAAGCACAGATACGCAGTATTTT. As protein: CARPSTGVSTDTQYF.

The chain carries TRBV6-5 and TRBJ1-4; 7 bases fit TRBD1. The V and J ends lost 5 bases and 6 bases, in that order; junction bases with no gene match: 6. Germline V gene sequence: CDR1 MNHEY, CDR2 SVGAGI. The length of the CDR3 is 14 residues. The CDR3 nucleotides are TGTGCCAGCAGTCCGACAGGGTGGGATGAAAAACTGTTTTTT. Translation gives CASSPTGWDEKLFF.

The chain links TRBV9 to TRBJ2-3; 13 bases agree with TRBD2. The CDR3 totals 15 residues. The J segment lost 6 bases and the V segment lost 3 bases, leaving 4 bases of the junction unmatched. In germline, CDR1 is SGDLS, CDR2 YYNGEE. DNA of the CDR3: TGTGCCAGCAGCGCGACTAGCGGGGGGTTGGATACGCAGTATTTT. Translating it yields CASSATSGGLDTQYF.

The genes are TRBV7-9 and TRBJ2-2; a possible D gene is TRBD1 (6 bases). V was clipped by 5 bases and J by 0 bases, with 19 bases between them. The CDR3 extends over 18 amino acids. Per the germline V gene, CDR1 is SEHNR and CDR2 is FQNEAQ (reference sequence). The CDR3 loop reads CASSPRGGIISNTGELFF. The CDR3 region has the DNA TGTGCCAGCAGCCCCCGAGGGGGTATTATTTCGAACACCGGGGAGCTGTTTTTT. Variable domain in full (rest from reference TRBV7-9 and TRBJ2-2): DTGVSQNPRHKITKRGQNVTFRCDPISEHNRLYWYRQTLGQGPEFLTYFQNEAQLEKSRLLSDRFSAERPKGSFSTLEIQRTEQGDSAMYLCASSPRGGIISNTGELFFGEGSRLTVL.

This sequence joins TRBV7-6 and TRBJ1-6, with no clear D. CDR3 length: 15 amino acids. The germline V and J ends were trimmed by 4 bases and 10 bases, with 17 bases remaining between them. Per the germline V gene, CDR1 is SGHVS and CDR2 is FNYEAQ. The CDR3 DNA follows: TGTGCCAGCAGCTCTACGGACCCCGTCTCGTCACCCCTCCACTTT. It yields the protein CASSSTDPVSSPLHF.